Shown below are 5 T cell receptor beta chains from a single sample sequenced in a study of spatial heterogeneity in lung cancer. One entry per CDR3 protein results from TCRdb running MiXCR on the 5' RACE reads. The data show about 27,000 distinct CDR3 sequences, more than 6.5% seen once. Time point given: sample taken at primary tumor resection. The authors sequenced whole RNA from tumor, nontumor lung or frozen PBMC without sorting. The starting material was PBMCs, obtained at surgery. Every receptor here comes from a male donor with early-stage non-small cell lung cancer.

The gene calls are TRBV5-4 and TRBJ2-5; 10 bases agree with TRBD1. The CDR3 is 13 residues long. The ends lost 6 bases at V and 4 bases at J; junction bases unmatched: 3. Per germline, CDR1 SGHNT and CDR2 YYREEE (reference sequence). CDR3 in amino acids: CASTRTGGETQYF. CDR3 DNA sequence: TGTGCCAGCACCCGGACAGGGGGAGAGACCCAGTACTTC.

This clonotype has a count of ten or more. This sequence joins TRBV19 and TRBJ1-2; D gene uncertain. Germline V gene lookup returns CDR1 LNHDA and CDR2 SQIVND (reference sequence). There are 11 residues in the CDR3. V was trimmed by 6 bases and J by 3 bases, leaving 5 bases between them. In DNA, the CDR3 is TGTGCCAGTAGAAGGGACTATGGCTACACCTTC. Encoded protein: CASRRDYGYTF.

The chain couples TRBV3-1 to TRBJ1-5; D call uncertain. Trimming left V 4 bases short and J 4 bases short, with 8 bases between. The germline V gene has CDR1 LGHDT and CDR2 YNNKEL (reference sequence). This CDR3 is 13 amino acids long. This chain's CDR3 is CASSLQANQPQHF. CDR3 sequence (DNA): TGTGCCAGCAGCCTCCAGGCGAATCAGCCCCAGCATTTT.

The genes are TRBV9 and TRBJ2-5; a possible D gene is TRBD2 (7 bases). The germline V and J ends were trimmed by 6 bases and 5 bases, with 17 bases remaining between them. This CDR3 comprises 14 residues. The germline CDR1 and CDR2 sequences are SGDLS and YYNGEE. CDR3 sequence (DNA): TGTGCCAGCACCCAAGGGGGGGGTCACGAGACCCAGTACTTC. Protein product: CASTQGGGHETQYF. The whole variable domain, remainder taken from reference TRBV9 and TRBJ2-5, is DSGVTQTPKHLITATGQRVTLRCSPRSGDLSVYWYQQSLDQGLQFLIQYYNGEERAKGNILERFSAQQFPDLHSELNLSSLELGDSALYFCASTQGGGHETQYFGPGTRLLVL.

The sample holds many counts of this clonotype. The V and J genes are TRBV5-4 and TRBJ1-4; no clear D. Trimming removed 4 bases from V and 0 bases from J, with 7 bases in between. This CDR3 is 14 amino acids long. Germline V lookup: CDR1 SGHNT, CDR2 YYREEE (reference sequence). The CDR3 sequence: CASSQSATNEKLFF. CDR3 bases: TGTGCCAGCAGCCAGAGTGCAACTAATGAAAAACTGTTTTTT.